Listed below are T cell receptor beta chains from one sample, sequenced in a study of blood T cells in healthy people across ages. TCRdb called the 5' RACE reads again in MiXCR, with one record for every CDR3 protein. The sample contains about 2 million distinct CDR3 sequences, 40% to 55% of which appear only once. Sequencing input: blood. These receptors all come from a woman aged 35 to 49 in good health. Each CDR3 is given with its conserved first and last residue.

V gene	J gene	CDR3 protein
TRBV7-9	TRBJ1-1	CASSSQGTEAFF
TRBV4-3	TRBJ2-1	CASSLRLAGAYREQFF
TRBV9	TRBJ2-1	CASSVVGGGFSYNEQFF
TRBV7-9	TRBJ2-1	CASREQGSHNEQFF
TRBV2	TRBJ2-1	CASDWGGGAGNEQFF
TRBV5-1	TRBJ2-4	CASSSTDLNIQYF
TRBV5-1	TRBJ2-5	CASSVLQGSQETQYF
TRBV20-1	NA	CSATDLRTPYEQYF
TRBV6-5	TRBJ2-5	CASSYSTSGNGQYF
TRBV7-2	TRBJ1-4	CASSLTRANEKLFF
TRBV28	TRBJ1-2	CASSATNGGYTF
TRBV4-3	TRBJ2-5	CASSQDPYQETQYF
TRBV20-1	TRBJ2-5	CSANIAGGRKETQYF
TRBV20-1	TRBJ2-3	CSAFRDRVYTDTQYF
TRBV5-1	TRBJ2-1	CASSFETTDNEQFF
TRBV29-1	TRBJ2-5	CSVGTARTQYF
TRBV20-1	TRBJ2-7	CSARDRQSGSYEQYF
TRBV29-1	TRBJ1-2	CSDTQGGLFYGYTF
TRBV9	TRBJ2-6	CASSVAPQGYAGANVLTF
TRBV4-3	TRBJ2-4	CASSQDLAGGGGIQYF
TRBV20-1	TRBJ2-5	CSARLDRSFLETQYF
TRBV6-5	TRBJ2-5	CASSLRLAGNQETQYF
TRBV4-2	TRBJ2-3	CASSPLADSLSTDTQYF
TRBV12-3/TRBV12-4	TRBJ1-5	CASSLNRGRLGNQPQHF
TRBV7-2	TRBJ2-7	CASSPRGDRASYEQYF
TRBV7-9	TRBJ1-1	CASSPDSEAFF